These 31 T cell receptor beta chains share one sample of origin, sequenced in a study of T cell responses to AZD1222 COVID-19 vaccine. TCRdb's copy holds only in-frame clones and misses some; the assay was immunoSEQ multiplex PCR. The sample gives some 120,000 clones, over 75% of which show up once; under 2% is in the top ten. Sequenced material: peripheral blood, taken on day 0 of AZD1222 vaccination. These receptors were taken from an adult in good health.

The chain employs TRBV3-1 (or the pseudogene TRBV3-2) and TRBJ2-7, with 12 bases that match TRBD2. Per the germline V gene, CDR1 is LGHDT and CDR2 is YNNKEL (reference sequence). The J segment lost 5 bases and the V segment lost 4 bases, leaving 9 bases of the junction unmatched. This CDR3 region has 16 residues. CDR3 DNA sequence: TGTGCCAGCAGCCGAGGGAGACTAGCGGGAGTTAACGAGCAGTACTTC. Protein: CASSRGRLAGVNEQYF.

The chain has TRBV24-1 and TRBJ2-2; TRBD1 is a possible D gene (6 bases). The V gene lost 4 bases and the J gene lost 2 bases, with 10 bases spanning the gap. Germline assignment: CDR1 KGHDR and CDR2 SFDVKD. CDR3 size: 15 residues. The CDR3 DNA reads as TGTGCCACCAGTGAAGGGGGTGTTAACACCGGGGAGCTGTTTTTT. It is translated as CATSEGGVNTGELFF.

The chain links TRBV6-2 or TRBV6-3 to TRBJ1-4; perhaps TRBD1 as D (5 bases). The CDR3 totals 15 residues. V was pared by 0 bases and J by 1 base, with 6 bases between. The germline CDR1 and CDR2 sequences are MNHEY and SVGEGT. DNA for the CDR3: TGTGCCAGCAGTTACTCGGGGCTAACTAATGAAAAACTGTTTTTT. This gives the protein CASSYSGLTNEKLFF.

This rearrangement joins TRBV5-6 to TRBJ1-1, with D perhaps matching TRBD1 (5 bases). The V gene lost 4 bases and the J gene lost 0 bases, with 10 bases spanning the gap. Germline CDR1 reads SGHDT; CDR2 reads YYEEEE. The CDR3 runs to 14 residues. CDR3: CASSPQGLNTEAFF. For the CDR3, the DNA is TGTGCCAGCAGCCCGCAGGGCCTGAACACTGAAGCTTTCTTT.

The rearrangement joins TRBV13 to TRBJ1-5, with D possibly being TRBD1 (5 bases). V was pared by 2 bases and J by 0 bases, with 8 bases between. CDR1 and CDR2 (germline): PRHDT, FYEKMQ (reference sequence). This CDR3 comprises 15 residues. Here the CDR3 DNA reads TGTGCCAGCAGCTTACGACAGTATAGCAATCAGCCCCAGCATTTT. Translating it yields CASSLRQYSNQPQHF.

This chain joins TRBV7-9 and TRBJ1-3; D not resolved. V was cut by 1 base and J by 1 base, with 2 bases left in between. Germline lookup yields CDR1 SEHNR and CDR2 FQNEAQ (reference sequence). The CDR3 is made up of 13 amino acids. CDR3 DNA: TGTGCCAGCAGCTTAGGATCTGGAAACACCATATATTTT. Amino acid sequence: CASSLGSGNTIYF.

This rearrangement joins TRBV5-1 to TRBJ2-5, with a possible D match to TRBD1 (6 bases). Deletions cut 4 bases from V and 2 bases from J, with 12 bases between. CDR3 length: 14 residues. The germline V gene has CDR1 SGHRS and CDR2 YFSETQ. Here the CDR3 DNA reads TGCGCCAGCAGCCTTGGACAGTTGCAAGAGACCCAGTACTTC. The encoded protein is CASSLGQLQETQYF.

This chain connects TRBV18 to TRBJ1-1; D is unresolved. The V gene's germline CDR1 is KGHSH and CDR2 LQKENI. This CDR3 region has 15 residues. The V end was cut by 3 bases, the J end by 1 base, with 12 bases between. CDR3 coding DNA: TGTGCCAGCTCACCCGATCCGCCACCGAACACTGAAGCTTTCTTT. Amino acid sequence: CASSPDPPPNTEAFF.

V and J are TRBV6-5 and TRBJ1-1; D remains ambiguous. V lost 6 bases and J 5 bases, leaving 13 bases between the germline ends. The V gene's germline CDR1 is MNHEY and CDR2 SVGAGI. The CDR3 is 13 amino acids. The CDR3 DNA is TGTGCCAGCAGCCCCTCCCGGAGGACTGAAGCTTTCTTT. Its translation is CASSPSRRTEAFF.

V is TRBV5-1 and J is TRBJ1-1, with TRBD1 identical over 7 bases. Germline CDR1 SGHRS, CDR2 YFSETQ. The V gene end was trimmed by 4 bases and the J gene end by 0 bases; junction bases not matched to a gene: 6. The CDR3 is made up of 15 amino acids. The CDR3 here is CASSHRQGLNTEAFF. As DNA, the CDR3 is TGCGCCAGCAGCCATAGACAGGGCCTGAACACTGAAGCTTTCTTT.

Concerning this clone itself: Distinct nucleotide sequences in the sample also encode this CDR3. J is TRBJ2-7 and V is TRBV7-9; D call uncertain. Trimming took 4 bases from V and 3 from J, leaving 10 bases between them. CDR1 is SEHNR, CDR2 FQNEAQ, per germline (reference sequence). This CDR3 has 13 amino acids. CDR3 DNA: TGTGCCAGCAGCTCAGGACGTTACTACGAGCAGTACTTC. It encodes CASSSGRYYEQYF.

This chain connects TRBV19 to TRBJ2-7, with D perhaps matching TRBD1 (5 bases). The CDR3 runs to 14 residues. Trimming cost V 3 bases and J 2 bases, with 11 bases left between them. Germline assignment: CDR1 LNHDA and CDR2 SQIVND (reference sequence). Here the CDR3 reads CASSMSGSTYEQYF. In DNA, the CDR3 is TGTGCCAGTAGTATGTCAGGGTCAACCTACGAGCAGTACTTC.

The chain recombines TRBV27 with TRBJ2-7; tentatively, D is TRBD2 (7 bases). From germline, CDR1 is MNHEY and CDR2 SMNVEV (reference sequence). The CDR3 is made up of 15 amino acids. V was cut by 3 bases and J by 3 bases, with 15 bases left in between. CDR3 sequence: CASSFRPGEGYEQYF. The CDR3, as DNA: TGTGCCAGCAGTTTCAGGCCAGGGGAGGGCTACGAGCAGTACTTC.

A single count supports this clone. The CDR3 here is CASSSITEAFF. CDR3 nucleotide sequence: TGTGCCAGCAGCTCGATCACTGAAGCTTTCTTT. The chain links TRBV6-2 or TRBV6-3 to TRBJ1-1; D ambiguous. The V end lost 6 bases, the J end lost 4 bases, and 6 bases lay between the germline ends. In germline, CDR1 is MNHEY, CDR2 SVGEGT. The CDR3 extends over 11 amino acids.

This rearrangement joins TRBV6-2 or TRBV6-3 to TRBJ2-1; D may be TRBD2 (5 bases). V lost 5 bases and J 9 bases, leaving 17 bases between the germline ends. CDR3 length: 14 residues. Per germline, CDR1 MNHEY and CDR2 SVGEGT. Here the CDR3 DNA reads TGTGCCAGCAGTCAAGCGGCGTTTTCGGGTGAGCAGTTCTTC. This encodes CASSQAAFSGEQFF.

The chain links TRBV18 to TRBJ1-2, with 9 bases lining up with TRBD1. This CDR3 comprises 15 residues. Trimming removed 6 bases from V and 2 bases from J; junction bases left unmatched: 7. Germline CDR1 is KGHSH and CDR2 is LQKENI. CDR3 coding DNA: TGTGCCAGCTCTTCTACAGGGGGCGCGAACTATGGCTACACCTTC. It translates to CASSSTGGANYGYTF.

The chain combines TRBV27 with TRBJ1-6, with D perhaps matching TRBD1 (6 bases). Germline V CDR1 and CDR2: MNHEY, SMNVEV (reference sequence). The CDR3 contains 14 residues. The V end was cut by 4 bases, the J end by 8 bases, with 12 bases between. CDR3 residues: CASSSRTVDSPLHF. The CDR3 bases are TGTGCCAGCAGTTCCAGGACAGTCGATTCACCCCTCCACTTT.

The chain carries TRBV6-5 and TRBJ1-6; D ambiguous. Germline CDR1 MNHEY, CDR2 SVGAGI. The CDR3 covers 13 residues. The V and J ends lost 6 bases and 9 bases respectively, with 12 bases between them. This CDR3 reads CASRGTGISPLHF. CDR3 nucleotide sequence: TGTGCCAGCAGAGGTACTGGGATTTCACCCCTCCACTTT.

The chain recombines TRBV5-3 with TRBJ1-4, with TRBD1 identical over 8 bases. TRBV5-3 is an ORF; its function is uncertain. The V gene end was trimmed by 5 bases and the J gene end by 8 bases; junction bases not matched to a gene: 14. The CDR3 consists of 16 residues. The CDR3 DNA reads TGTGCCAGAAGAAGACCAGGGGGCCTTATCTCGGAAAAACTGTTTTTT. Its translation is CARRRPGGLISEKLFF.

The chain uses TRBV5-5 and TRBJ2-4; D might be TRBD1 or TRBD2, each matching 5 bases. This CDR3 is built from 15 residues. Between the trimmed V and J ends, which lost 0 bases and 9 bases, there was a span of 16 bases. CDR1 and CDR2 (germline): SGHKS, YYEKEE (reference sequence). CDR3 DNA sequence: TGTGCCAGCAGCTTGGTCGTTGTGGGGGTAGGCATTCAGTACTTC. Amino acid sequence: CASSLVVVGVGIQYF. The full variable domain, in which reference TRBV5-5 and TRBJ2-4 provide the parts outside the CDR3, is DAGVTQSPTHLIKTRGQQVTLRCSPISGHKSVSWYQQVLGQGPQFIFQYYEKEERGRGNFPDRFSARQFPNYSSELNVNALLLGDSALYLCASSLVVVGVGIQYFGAGTRLSVL.

The chain combines TRBV5-4 with TRBJ1-2; D is possibly TRBD1 (6 bases). Germline assignment: CDR1 SGHNT and CDR2 YYREEE (reference sequence). The CDR3 consists of 15 residues. The germline V and J ends were trimmed by 2 bases and 0 bases, with 11 bases remaining between them. The DNA of the CDR3 is TGTGCCAGCAGCTTCCCCGGACAGACTAACTATGGCTACACCTTC. Its protein is CASSFPGQTNYGYTF. Full variable domain (outside the CDR3, taken from reference TRBV5-4 and TRBJ1-2): ETGVTQSPTHLIKTRGQQVTLRCSSQSGHNTVSWYQQALGQGPQFIFQYYREEENGRGNFPPRFSGLQFPNYSSELNVNALELDDSALYLCASSFPGQTNYGYTFGSGTRLTVV.

This clone appeared a few times. V usage is TRBV2 and J usage is TRBJ1-3; D remains unclear. This CDR3 region has 15 residues. V was clipped by 1 base and J by 4 bases, with 11 bases between them. In germline, CDR1 is SNHLY, CDR2 FYNNEI. The CDR3 is CASSEVGSGGNTIYF. The CDR3 DNA is TGTGCCAGCAGTGAAGTGGGTTCGGGAGGAAACACCATATATTTT. Full variable domain (rest looked up from reference TRBV2 and TRBJ1-3): EPEVTQTPSHQVTQMGQEVILRCVPISNHLYFYWYRQILGQKVEFLVSFYNNEISEKSEIFDDQFSVERPDGSNFTLKIRSTKLEDSAMYFCASSEVGSGGNTIYFGEGSWLTVV.

The rearrangement joins TRBV30 to TRBJ1-2; 7 nucleotides match TRBD1. The CDR3 totals 13 residues. V trimming: 0 bases; J trimming: 7 bases; junction bases outside the gene matches: 5. The V gene's germline CDR1 is GTSNPN and CDR2 SVGIG (reference sequence). CDR3 DNA: TGTGCCTGGAGTGTTAGAGGGGGCGGTGGCTACACCTTC. Residues: CAWSVRGGGGYTF.

This sequence joins TRBV6-2 or TRBV6-3 and TRBJ1-6; the D gene is possibly TRBD1 (5 bases). Germline V gene data show CDR1 as MNHEY and CDR2 as SVGEGT. The CDR3 runs to 14 residues. V lost 2 bases to trimming and J lost 9 bases, with 11 bases between them. The CDR3 spells CASSYPRTSSPLHF. CDR3 in DNA: TGTGCCAGCAGTTACCCACGGACAAGTTCACCCCTCCACTTT.

This clone was observed a few times. The chain couples TRBV11-2 to TRBJ1-1, with unresolved D. V was cut by 5 bases and J by 5 bases, with 12 bases left in between. Germline CDR1 SGHAT, CDR2 FQNNGV. The CDR3 consists of 13 residues. The DNA for the CDR3 is TGTGCCAGCAGCGCGACGACCGGAACTGAAGCTTTCTTT. Translating gives CASSATTGTEAFF.

This clone was seen a few times. The rearrangement links TRBV5-1 to TRBJ1-5; D gene ambiguous. This CDR3 is 16 amino acids long. The V and J ends lost 0 bases and 0 bases respectively, with 10 bases between them. Looked up from germline, CDR1 is SGHRS and CDR2 is YFSETQ. The CDR3 region is CASSLAGDHSNQPQHF. In DNA form, the CDR3 reads TGCGCCAGCAGCTTGGCTGGAGATCATAGCAATCAGCCCCAGCATTTT.

This clone has only one observation. V and J are TRBV7-9 and TRBJ2-7, with 12 bases matching TRBD2. The CDR3 runs to 15 residues. Germline V lookup: CDR1 SEHNR, CDR2 FQNEAQ (reference sequence). V shed 2 bases and J 3 bases; nucleotides not matched to a gene: 2. In DNA form, the CDR3 reads TGTGCCAGCAGCTTACCGGGACTAGCGGGCTACGAGCAGTACTTC. The encoded protein is CASSLPGLAGYEQYF. Drawing the rest from reference TRBV7-9 and TRBJ2-7, the complete variable domain is DTGVSQNPRHKITKRGQNVTFRCDPISEHNRLYWYRQTLGQGPEFLTYFQNEAQLEKSRLLSDRFSAERPKGSFSTLEIQRTEQGDSAMYLCASSLPGLAGYEQYFGPGTRLTVT.

The V call is TRBV7-2, the J call TRBJ1-3; possibly TRBD1 for D (6 bases). V was trimmed by 3 bases and J by 0 bases, leaving 9 bases between them. The CDR3 consists of 15 residues. Per germline, CDR1 SGHTA and CDR2 FQGNSA. The CDR3 loop is CASSFRDNSGNTIYF. CDR3 sequence (DNA): TGTGCCAGCAGCTTTCGGGACAACTCTGGAAACACCATATATTTT.

The chain couples TRBV6-4 to TRBJ1-5, with unresolved D. V dropped 5 bases and J dropped 0 bases, with 11 bases sitting between them. This CDR3 is built from 15 residues. Per the germline V gene, CDR1 is MRHNA and CDR2 is SNTAGT. The CDR3 sequence: CASSLQKGSNQPQHF. The DNA for the CDR3 is TGTGCCAGCAGTCTACAGAAAGGTAGCAATCAGCCCCAGCATTTT.

The chain joins TRBV9 to TRBJ1-3; D is unresolved. V was cut by 3 bases and J by 4 bases, with 11 bases left in between. Germline values: CDR1 SGDLS, CDR2 YYNGEE. This CDR3 comprises 14 residues. CDR3 DNA: TGTGCCAGCAGCGGCCCGAGCTCCGGAAACACCATATATTTT. Amino acids: CASSGPSSGNTIYF.

The V call is TRBV29-1, the J call TRBJ1-2; TRBD1 agrees at 7 bases. Per the germline V gene, CDR1 is SQVTM and CDR2 is ANQGSEA. CDR3 size: 14 residues. The V and J ends lost 6 bases and 4 bases, in that order; junction bases with no gene match: 11. Written as DNA, the CDR3 is TGCAGCGTCGTCGGTGACAGGGAGCCCTATGGCTACACCTTC. Protein sequence: CSVVGDREPYGYTF.